What follows is one T cell receptor beta chain and its context. This clone was counted only a few times. Its recognized antigen is unknown. The record has no base qualities; no much larger clone is one base away. The High Capacity cDNA Reverse Transcription Kit was used to reverse transcribe all of the isolated RNA, meaning that expressed TCRB transcripts were what got sequenced. Deep immunoSEQ sequencing was applied to naive, central memory and regulatory T cell samples, giving an average of roughly 3.5 million total reads per sample. After sorted cells were lysed in RLT buffer, RNA was extracted with DNase-treated RNeasy Micro or Mini kits, with the choice depending on cell number. Each cell subset was processed separately to prevent cross-contamination, with patient and healthy donor samples processed together. The immunoSEQ multiplex PCR was used to amplify TCRB sequences from cDNA, generating 87-bp fragments that spanned the CDR3 region. Amplicons were sequenced on the Illumina HiSeq platform. For the original study's pipeline: Synthetic template baselines were used to correct PCR bias computationally, reads within Hamming distance 2 were collapsed, and singletons that could not be merged were discarded. Reads were aligned against IMGT so that V, D and J genes, CDR3 length and insertions or deletions at six rearrangement sites could be assigned. Within each subset, clonotype counts were normalized to sorted cell number, after which true diversity and Gini coefficients were computed with the tcR R package. Repertoire sharing was quantified using the overlap coefficient calculated on TCRB nucleotide sequences. TCRdb limited this immuneACCESS table to in-frame rearrangements with V and J called. A share of clones is missing; checked studies link under half to unresolved V genes, and the rest is unexplained. The V and J calls and the clone size are those of that table, but D and trimming were determined from the DNA. The table for this sample lists around 150,000 clones; about 8.5% of them were counted only once. The ten largest clones take up nearly 0.65% of the sample.

From each donor, a single peripheral blood sample of about 110 mL on average was drawn into heparinised tubes. Using a panel that included CD45RO, CCR7, CD25, CD127, CD95 and CD27, naive, central memory, regulatory and stem cell-like memory CD4+ T cells were sorted on a BD FACSAria II. Purity was above 95% for every sorted population. PBMCs were separated immediately by Lymphoprep density gradient centrifugation and were stained directly, without being cultured. Samples were stained and sorted in pairs, with one healthy donor and one patient per experiment, so that batch effects were minimized. The germline V gene specifies KGHSH as CDR1 and LQKENI as CDR2. V gives up 3 bases and J gives up 0 bases, and the segment between their germline ends measures 15 bases. Measured from the cysteine to the phenylalanine, the CDR3 is 17 residues long. The kept DNA is CDR3 alone, 51 bases in frame from the first base.

The record originates from a study of beta chain features in type 1 diabetes (dated by TCRdb to the late 2010s). Broadly, across the study: No differences in mean age, gender distribution, total cell number or subset yield were found between patients and healthy donors. Across all samples, approximately 98,000,000 sorted cells were examined, and cell number per subset correlated strongly with RNA yield. In the study, TCRB repertoires of sorted circulating CD4+ T cell subsets from recently diagnosed type 1 diabetes patients were compared with those of matched healthy donors. Regulatory and stem cell-like memory subsets were obtained from only 8 patients and about 8 healthy donors, while naive and central memory subsets were obtained from all 30 or so donors.

Paper-wide results and their limitations: Fewer insertions and more nucleotide deletions at VDJ recombination sites were observed in patients with type 1 diabetes, implying thymic rearrangement abnormalities. Sequencing cDNA rather than genomic DNA could over-represent highly expressing activated cells, although activation and CD3 levels did not differ between groups. Naive, central memory and regulatory TCRB repertoires appeared to be more similar among patients than among healthy donors. Because the HLA sub-analyses included only small numbers of individuals, any influence of HLA type on TCRB rearrangement was left unresolved. Shorter templates might have been favored by PCR, but patient and control samples were amplified and corrected together, so both groups would have been affected equally by any skew. Type 1 diabetes patients showed a moderate but significant shortening of TCRB CDR3 length in all four CD4+ subsets.

The chain links TRBV18 with TRBJ2-1; a tentative D match to TRBD1 spans 5 bases. This clonotype originated in a young man in good health. The specimen was central memory CD4+ T cells from blood. The bases are TGTGCCAGCTCACCTCTAGGAAGGGGAAGCTCCTACAATGAGCAGTTCTTC. Translated, it reads CASSPLGRGSSYNEQFF.